This TCR beta chain is drawn from a study of T cell clones after liver transplantation. About the study: Post-transplant blood was tracked for graft-donor-reactive T cell clones identified in a pre-transplant mixed lymphocyte reaction.

Repertoires were generated with immunoSEQ multiplex PCR, while TCRdb's copy carries only in-frame clones and drops some. The table has 99,000 or so clones, 82% seen once. Trimming took off 6 bases at V and 2 bases at J, with 17 bases between the two ends. This CDR3 contains 17 residues. Germline-derived CDR1 and CDR2 are SGHVS and FQNEAQ. This clonotype was sampled from a human donor who received a liver transplant. The source was CD4+ T cells from blood, collected before liver transplant. The gene calls are TRBV7-8 and TRBJ2-6, with a possible D match to TRBD1 (6 bases). CDR3 nucleotides: TGTGCCAGCAGTTTCCGACAGGTTTCGACTGGGGCCAACGTCCTGACTTTC. Its translation: CASSFRQVSTGANVLTF.